The 10 T cell receptor beta chains in this list originate from one sample, sequenced in a study of cytomegalovirus exposure and HLA in healthy donors. A multiplex PCR was run with 60 Vbeta primers and 13 Jbeta primers. Data came from immunoSEQ multiplex PCR; TCRdb stores just in-frame clones and leaves some out. The sample shows approximately 150,000 clones, approximately 85% of them seen only once. The material sequenced was PBMCs. These TCRs come from a man over 45 in good health and CMV-seropositive.

The V and J genes are TRBV4-2 and TRBJ2-4, with 8 bases fitting TRBD2. J lost 7 bases, V lost 0 bases, and 8 bases had no gene match. The CDR3 has 16 residues. The germline gives CDR1 LGHNA, CDR2 YNFKEQ. In DNA form, the CDR3 reads TGTGCCAGCAGCCAAGATGGAGCGGCTAGCGGGAACATTCAGTACTTC. Residues: CASSQDGAASGNIQYF.

The chain uses TRBV30 and TRBJ2-7; 7 bases are a match to TRBD2. Trimming removed 4 bases from V and 5 bases from J; junction bases left unmatched: 14. CDR3 length: 15 amino acids. Germline values: CDR1 GTSNPN, CDR2 SVGIG (reference sequence). This CDR3 reads CAWIPGRGPPNEQYF. CDR3 coding DNA: TGTGCCTGGATCCCTGGGAGGGGTCCTCCTAACGAGCAGTACTTC.

This clone has just one count. The rearrangement joins TRBV28 to TRBJ1-2, with a weak D call TRBD1 (6 bases). With 6 bases removed from V and 3 bases from J, the gap between germline ends came to 14 bases. CDR3 length: 14 residues. Germline lookup yields CDR1 MDHEN and CDR2 SYDVKM. In DNA, the CDR3 is TGTGCCAGCAGACTTACAGGGAGGGACTATGGCTACACCTTC. Its protein product is CASRLTGRDYGYTF.

The chain joins TRBV28 to TRBJ1-2; the D gene is possibly TRBD1 (5 bases). V lost 4 bases, J lost 3 bases, and 15 bases lay in between. Germline V gene lookup returns CDR1 MDHEN and CDR2 SYDVKM. The CDR3 has 15 residues. The DNA of the CDR3 is TGTGCCAGCAGTTCCGACGGCAGGGCTTACTATGGCTACACCTTC. This translates into CASSSDGRAYYGYTF.

V usage is TRBV5-1 and J usage is TRBJ1-1; D call uncertain. CDR3 length equals 13 residues. Trimming took off 3 bases at V and 4 bases at J, with 10 bases between the two ends. Germline V gives CDR1 SGHRS, CDR2 YFSETQ. The CDR3 coding sequence is TGCGCCAGCAGCTCCACGGAGGGCACTGAAGCTTTCTTT. This gives the protein CASSSTEGTEAFF.

The V and J genes are TRBV7-8 and TRBJ2-7; 8 bases match TRBD2. The J segment lost 0 bases and the V segment lost 5 bases, leaving 6 bases of the junction unmatched. The length of the CDR3 is 15 residues. CDR1 is SGHVS, CDR2 FQNEAQ, per germline. This CDR3 reads CASSPQAGASYEQYF. DNA for the CDR3: TGTGCCAGCAGCCCTCAAGCGGGGGCCTCCTACGAGCAGTACTTC. The whole variable domain, remainder taken from reference TRBV7-8 and TRBJ2-7, is GAGVSQSPRYKVAKRGQDVALRCDPISGHVSLFWYQQALGQGPEFLTYFQNEAQLDKSGLPSDRFFAERPEGSVSTLKIQRTQQEDSAVYLCASSPQAGASYEQYFGPGTRLTVT.

As concerns this clone: The sample has other DNA sequences that encode this CDR3 too. The chain is built from TRBV19 and TRBJ2-6; D is uncertain. There are 13 residues in the CDR3. Germline V gene data show CDR1 as LNHDA and CDR2 as SQIVND (reference sequence). With 5 bases removed from V and 1 base from J, the gap between germline ends came to 3 bases. CDR3 DNA sequence: TGTGCCAGTAGTGTATCTGGGGCCAACGTCCTGACTTTC. Protein product: CASSVSGANVLTF.

This chain's CDR3 is CASSIGTGTYEQYF. CDR3 sequence (DNA): TGTGCCAGCAGCATCGGGACAGGGACCTACGAGCAGTACTTC. V is TRBV11-2 and J is TRBJ2-7; 9 bases are shared with TRBD1. The CDR3 is 14 amino acids. V shed 5 bases, J shed 2 bases, and the junction held 4 bases outside the gene matches. Germline V gene sequence: CDR1 SGHAT, CDR2 FQNNGV. The full variable domain, with the rest looked up from reference TRBV11-2 and TRBJ2-7, is EAGVAQSPRYKIIEKRQSVAFWCNPISGHATLYWYQQILGQGPKLLIQFQNNGVVDDSQLPKDRFSAERLKGVDSTLKIQPAKLEDSAVYLCASSIGTGTYEQYFGPGTRLTVT.

The genes are TRBV5-1 and TRBJ2-7; 11 bases are shared with TRBD1. There are 14 residues in the CDR3. Losses at the gene ends were 1 base for V and 5 bases for J; bases not matched to a gene: 2. Germline CDR1 and CDR2: SGHRS and YFSETQ. The CDR3 nucleotides are TGCGCCAGCAGCTTGAGGACAGGGGGCCACGAGCAGTACTTC. Amino acid sequence: CASSLRTGGHEQYF. Variable domain in full (rest from reference TRBV5-1 and TRBJ2-7): KAGVTQTPRYLIKTRGQQVTLSCSPISGHRSVSWYQQTPGQGLQFLFEYFSETQRNKGNFPGRFSGRQFSNSRSEMNVSTLELGDSALYLCASSLRTGGHEQYFGPGTRLTVT.

V and J are TRBV29-1 and TRBJ2-1; 8 nucleotides align to TRBD2. Trimming cost V 5 bases and J 6 bases; bases outside gene matches: 3. The CDR3 contains 12 residues. Per germline, CDR1 SQVTM and CDR2 ANQGSEA. The CDR3 is CSVKRESNEQFF. The CDR3 DNA reads as TGCAGCGTTAAGCGGGAGAGCAATGAGCAGTTCTTC.